The 28 T cell receptor beta chains in this list originate from one sample, sequenced in a study of blood T cell repertoires in COVID-19. Method: immunoSEQ multiplex PCR; TCRdb's copy keeps in-frame clones and lacks some. The sample yields approximately 200,000 clones, around 87% seen once. Sequenced material: PBMCs or T cells enriched from blood (not recorded which). The receptors here all came from a woman younger than 45 who had recovered from COVID-19.

In DNA, the CDR3 is TGTGCCAGCCAATCCTACGAGCAGTACTTC. Amino acid sequence: CASQSYEQYF. This chain uses TRBV2 with TRBJ2-7; D gene ambiguous. Germline values: CDR1 SNHLY, CDR2 FYNNEI. There are 10 residues in the CDR3. Trimming shortened V by 8 bases and J by 1 base, and 3 bases separated the two germline ends.

The chain employs TRBV18 and TRBJ1-1; 7 bases align to TRBD1. V gave up 7 bases and J gave up 4 bases; unmatched junction bases: 9. The CDR3 spans 14 residues. Germline-derived CDR1 and CDR2 are KGHSH and LQKENI. The CDR3 protein is CASFGRGVGTEAFF. As DNA, the CDR3 is TGTGCCAGCTTCGGCAGGGGGGTAGGCACTGAAGCTTTCTTT.

This chain connects TRBV5-1 to TRBJ2-7; 8 positions match TRBD2. CDR1 is SGHRS and CDR2 is YFSETQ in the germline V gene. V dropped 1 base and J dropped 2; count of bases not matched to a gene: 8. CDR3 length: 16 residues. CDR3 region: CASSLLAAGGPYEQYF. The CDR3 DNA sequence: TGCGCCAGCAGCTTGTTAGCGGCGGGGGGACCCTACGAGCAGTACTTC.

The chain's CDR3 is CSVEGWTTTDNEQFF. The DNA of the CDR3 is TGCAGCGTTGAGGGCTGGACTACTACCGACAATGAGCAGTTCTTC. The chain employs TRBV29-1 and TRBJ2-1; tentatively, D is TRBD2 (6 bases). The CDR3 consists of 15 residues. The germline gives CDR1 SQVTM, CDR2 ANQGSEA. V dropped 3 bases and J dropped 5 bases, with 17 bases sitting between them.

The chain has TRBV7-9 and TRBJ2-5; TRBD2 aligns across 7 bases. Germline values: CDR1 SEHNR, CDR2 FQNEAQ (reference sequence). V dropped 5 bases and J dropped 2; count of bases not matched to a gene: 5. There are 14 residues in the CDR3. In DNA form, the CDR3 reads TGTGCCAGCAGCGAACGGACTAGTCAAGAGACCCAGTACTTC. The encoded protein is CASSERTSQETQYF.

The chain links TRBV29-1 to TRBJ2-7; possibly TRBD1 for D (6 bases). Trimming took off 3 bases at V and 2 bases at J, with 14 bases between the two ends. This CDR3 spans 14 amino acids. Per germline, CDR1 SQVTM and CDR2 ANQGSEA. Here the CDR3 reads CSVDTLGQPYEQYF. The CDR3 DNA reads as TGCAGCGTTGACACGTTGGGACAACCCTACGAGCAGTACTTC.

CDR3 DNA: TGTGCCAGTAGTATAGCCCCGGGACTCCCCGAGCAGTACTTC. The encoded protein is CASSIAPGLPEQYF. The chain carries TRBV19 and TRBJ2-7, with a weak D call TRBD2 (6 bases). CDR1 LNHDA and CDR2 SQIVND come from the germline V gene (reference sequence). V was shortened by 1 base and J by 6 bases, with 13 bases between the two germline ends. The CDR3 sequence is 14 residues long.

This chain uses TRBV28 with TRBJ1-5; the D is unclear. This CDR3 has 14 residues. Looked up from germline, CDR1 is MDHEN and CDR2 is SYDVKM. The V end lost 3 bases, the J end lost 0 bases, and 6 bases lay between the germline ends. CDR3 protein: CASSFLNSNQPQHF. In nucleotides, the CDR3 is TGTGCCAGCAGTTTCTTAAATAGCAATCAGCCCCAGCATTTT.

V gene TRBV13 combines with J gene TRBJ1-1; D gene ambiguous. Per germline, CDR1 PRHDT and CDR2 FYEKMQ (reference sequence). Trimming shortened V by 5 bases and J by 5 bases, and 12 bases separated the two germline ends. The CDR3 contains 13 residues. The CDR3 DNA sequence: TGTGCCAGCAGCCTGGGAGGGTTGACTGAAGCTTTCTTT. It codes for CASSLGGLTEAFF.

The CDR3 spells CASSPYRGGEKLFF. Written as DNA, the CDR3 is TGTGCCAGCAGCCCCTACAGGGGAGGTGAAAAACTGTTTTTT. The chain is built from TRBV7-2 and TRBJ1-4; 7 bases match TRBD1. CDR1 is SGHTA, CDR2 FQGNSA, per germline. The CDR3 totals 14 residues. The trim removed 5 bases at V and 7 bases at J, leaving 7 bases unmatched.

The chain is built from TRBV18 and TRBJ1-1, with TRBD1 as a possible D gene (6 bases). Trimming stripped 2 bases from V and 1 base from J, with 11 bases between. Germline CDR1 and CDR2: KGHSH and LQKENI. There are 15 residues in the CDR3. DNA of the CDR3: TGTGCCAGCTCACCAACGGCAGGGGAGAACACTGAAGCTTTCTTT. Translation: CASSPTAGENTEAFF.

V and J are TRBV6-2 or TRBV6-3 and TRBJ1-2; TRBD1 is a possible D gene (6 bases). This CDR3 comprises 14 residues. Trimming left V 3 bases short and J 2 bases short, with 10 bases between. Germline V gene sequence: CDR1 MNHEY, CDR2 SVGEGT. CDR3 amino acids: CASSYTGINYGYTF. The CDR3 bases are TGTGCCAGCAGTTATACAGGGATCAACTATGGCTACACCTTC.

The chain employs TRBV6-2 or TRBV6-3 and TRBJ2-3; no clear D. The CDR3 contains 16 residues. The V end was cut by 5 bases, the J end by 2 bases, with 17 bases between. The germline V gene has CDR1 MNHEY and CDR2 SVGEGT. The CDR3: CASSKQTRTNTDTQYF. CDR3 nucleotide sequence: TGTGCCAGCAGTAAACAGACAAGAACGAACACAGATACGCAGTATTTT.

This chain joins TRBV27 and TRBJ1-1; 9 bases align to TRBD1. Unmatched junction bases numbered 5, after V lost 4 bases and J lost 11 bases. The CDR3 contains 12 residues. Germline assignment: CDR1 MNHEY and CDR2 SMNVEV (reference sequence). DNA of the CDR3: TGTGCCAGCAGTTCCCTAGGGACAGGGGCTTTCTTT. This codes for CASSSLGTGAFF.

This chain connects TRBV28 to TRBJ2-4; 8 nucleotides match TRBD1. The CDR3 runs to 16 residues. The V segment lost 4 bases and the J segment 2 bases; nucleotides outside the gene matches: 7. The germline gives CDR1 MDHEN, CDR2 SYDVKM. The CDR3 DNA is TGTGCCAGCAGTTCGGGCGGACAGGGAACCAAAAACATTCAGTACTTC. This sequence encodes CASSSGGQGTKNIQYF.

The chain joins TRBV6-2 or TRBV6-3 to TRBJ2-7, with D maybe TRBD1 (5 bases). CDR3 length: 15 residues. Germline loops: CDR1 MNHEY, CDR2 SVGEGT. V was pared by 2 bases and J by 5 bases, with 16 bases between. CDR3 nucleotide sequence: TGTGCCAGCAGTTACCATGATGGGGTAGGGGACGAGCAGTACTTC. Protein product: CASSYHDGVGDEQYF.

The rearrangement joins TRBV30 to TRBJ1-2; 12 bases fit TRBD1. With V trimmed by 2 bases and J by 2 bases, 6 bases remained unmatched. The germline V gene encodes CDR1 GTSNPN and CDR2 SVGIG (reference sequence). The CDR3 loop spans 16 amino acids. The CDR3 bases are TGTGCCTGGAGTTCCCCGGGACAGGGGGCCAACTATGGCTACACCTTC. Translating gives CAWSSPGQGANYGYTF.

The chain's CDR3 is CASRGGVLNEKLFF. The CDR3 bases are TGTGCCAGCAGGGGGGGGGTTCTTAATGAAAAACTGTTTTTT. The V call is TRBV28, the J call TRBJ1-4, with D possibly TRBD1 on 5 matching bases. V dropped 6 bases and J dropped 4 bases, with 12 bases sitting between them. The CDR3 contains 14 residues. The germline gives CDR1 MDHEN, CDR2 SYDVKM.

This sequence joins TRBV19 and TRBJ2-3; 9 bases agree with TRBD1. This CDR3 is built from 16 residues. The J segment lost 2 bases and the V segment lost 3 bases, leaving 6 bases of the junction unmatched. The germline gives CDR1 LNHDA, CDR2 SQIVND (reference sequence). The CDR3 DNA reads TGTGCCAGTAGTATTGTACAGGGGGCGGTCACAGATACGCAGTATTTT. The encoded protein is CASSIVQGAVTDTQYF.

The chain uses TRBV11-3 and TRBJ1-2; D may be TRBD1 (6 bases). The CDR3 length is 15 residues. The V gene's germline CDR1 is SGHNT and CDR2 YENEEA. The V end lost 4 bases, the J end lost 6 bases, and 18 bases lay between the germline ends. The DNA of the CDR3 is TGTGCCAGCAGCTGGCCGGGGGGGGGCACTAATGGCTACACCTTC. Its translation: CASSWPGGGTNGYTF.

This chain uses TRBV9 with TRBJ2-1, with D tentatively TRBD1 (5 bases). The CDR3 is made up of 14 amino acids. With 3 bases removed from V and 7 bases from J, the gap between germline ends came to 14 bases. CDR1 and CDR2 (germline): SGDLS, YYNGEE. The CDR3 sequence is CASSAGRKGNEQFF. For the CDR3, the DNA is TGTGCCAGCAGCGCCGGCCGCAAGGGGAATGAGCAGTTCTTC.

On this clone itself: The sample contains more than one DNA sequence encoding this CDR3. The chain joins TRBV29-1 to TRBJ1-1; 7 nucleotides agree with TRBD1. The CDR3 runs 13 residues. Germline V gene data show CDR1 as SQVTM and CDR2 as ANQGSEA. With 3 bases clipped from V and 1 base from J, the junction kept 2 bases outside the gene matches. CDR3 in DNA: TGCAGCGTTGAGGGGACAGCGAACACTGAAGCTTTCTTT. This codes for CSVEGTANTEAFF.

In its sample, this clone was seen many times. The chain joins TRBV5-3 to TRBJ1-3; 7 bases are a match to TRBD1. TRBV5-3 is an ORF; its function is uncertain. V was pared by 6 bases and J by 2 bases, with 8 bases of the junction left unmatched. The CDR3 runs to 15 residues. For the CDR3, the DNA is TGTGCCAGAACCGTAGACAGGGTCCCTGGAAACACCATATATTTT. It is translated as CARTVDRVPGNTIYF.

The V gene is TRBV3-1 (or the pseudogene TRBV3-2), the J gene TRBJ2-3, with TRBD1 as a possible D gene (6 bases). This CDR3 has 13 amino acids. V lost 4 bases and J 3 bases, leaving 8 bases between the germline ends. Germline CDR1 reads LGHDT; CDR2 reads YNNKEL (reference sequence). The CDR3 spells CASSPTGTDTQYF. The CDR3, as DNA: TGTGCCAGCAGCCCGACAGGAACAGATACGCAGTATTTT.

The chain couples TRBV20-1 to TRBJ2-5; D unresolved. CDR3 size: 11 residues. V lost 2 bases and J lost 2, with 3 bases in between. Germline CDR1 DFQATT, CDR2 SNEGSKA (reference sequence). CDR3 DNA: TGCAGTGCTAGACCTCAAGAGACCCAGTACTTC. This codes for CSARPQETQYF.

The J gene is TRBJ1-1, the V gene TRBV6-5; perhaps TRBD1 as D (5 bases). V was cut by 6 bases and J by 2 bases, with 10 bases left in between. The germline V gene encodes CDR1 MNHEY and CDR2 SVGAGI. The CDR3 is 13 amino acids. The CDR3: CASRAGRNTEAFF. For the CDR3, the DNA is TGTGCCAGCAGGGCGGGGCGTAACACTGAAGCTTTCTTT.

The chain uses TRBV30 and TRBJ2-2, with a possible D match to TRBD2 (6 bases). The CDR3 runs 15 residues. CDR1 is GTSNPN and CDR2 is SVGIG in the germline V gene (reference sequence). Trimming shortened V by 3 bases and J by 9 bases, and 20 bases separated the two germline ends. This CDR3 is CAWRARGNPPRELFF. CDR3 nucleotides: TGTGCCTGGAGGGCTCGGGGGAACCCCCCCAGGGAGCTGTTTTTT. Supplemented by reference TRBV30 and TRBJ2-2, the full variable domain reads SQTIHQWPATLVQPVGSPLSLECTVEGTSNPNLYWYRQAAGRGLQLLFYSVGIGQISSEVPQNLSASRPQDRQFILSSKKLLLSDSGFYLCAWRARGNPPRELFFGEGSRLTVL.

The CDR3: CASSSRQGSNQPQHF. In nucleotides, the CDR3 is TGTGCCAGCAGTTCCCGACAGGGTTCCAATCAGCCCCAGCATTTT. This chain joins TRBV2 and TRBJ1-5; 7 bases agree with TRBD1. CDR1 is SNHLY, CDR2 FYNNEI, per germline. There are 15 residues in the CDR3. Unmatched junction bases numbered 7, after V lost 5 bases and J lost 3 bases.